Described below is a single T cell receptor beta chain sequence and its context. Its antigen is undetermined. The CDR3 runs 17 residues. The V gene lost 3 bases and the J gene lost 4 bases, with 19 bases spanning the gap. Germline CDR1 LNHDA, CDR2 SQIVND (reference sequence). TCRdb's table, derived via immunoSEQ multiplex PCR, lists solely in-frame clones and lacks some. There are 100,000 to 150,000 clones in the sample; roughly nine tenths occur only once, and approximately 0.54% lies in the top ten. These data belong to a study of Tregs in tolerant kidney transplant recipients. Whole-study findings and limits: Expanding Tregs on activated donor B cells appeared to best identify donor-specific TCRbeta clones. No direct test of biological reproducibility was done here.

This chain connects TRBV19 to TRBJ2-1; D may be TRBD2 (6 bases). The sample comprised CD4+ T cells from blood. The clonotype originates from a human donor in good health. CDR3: CASSIMGGMALYNEQFF. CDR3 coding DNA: TGTGCCAGTAGTATTATGGGCGGGATGGCCCTTTACAATGAGCAGTTCTTC.